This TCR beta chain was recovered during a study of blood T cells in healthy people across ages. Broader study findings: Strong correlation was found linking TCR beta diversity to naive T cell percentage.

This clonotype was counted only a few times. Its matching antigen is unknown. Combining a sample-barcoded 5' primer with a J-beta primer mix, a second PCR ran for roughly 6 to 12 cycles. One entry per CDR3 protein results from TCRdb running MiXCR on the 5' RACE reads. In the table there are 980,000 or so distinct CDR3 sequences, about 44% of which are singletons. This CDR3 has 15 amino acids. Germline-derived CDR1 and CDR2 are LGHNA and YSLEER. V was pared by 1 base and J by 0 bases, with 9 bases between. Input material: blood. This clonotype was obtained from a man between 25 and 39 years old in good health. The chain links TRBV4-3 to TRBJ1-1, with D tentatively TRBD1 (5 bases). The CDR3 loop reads CASSQGAGLNTEAFF. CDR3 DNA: TGCGCCAGCAGCCAAGGGGCAGGGTTGAACACTGAAGCTTTCTTT.